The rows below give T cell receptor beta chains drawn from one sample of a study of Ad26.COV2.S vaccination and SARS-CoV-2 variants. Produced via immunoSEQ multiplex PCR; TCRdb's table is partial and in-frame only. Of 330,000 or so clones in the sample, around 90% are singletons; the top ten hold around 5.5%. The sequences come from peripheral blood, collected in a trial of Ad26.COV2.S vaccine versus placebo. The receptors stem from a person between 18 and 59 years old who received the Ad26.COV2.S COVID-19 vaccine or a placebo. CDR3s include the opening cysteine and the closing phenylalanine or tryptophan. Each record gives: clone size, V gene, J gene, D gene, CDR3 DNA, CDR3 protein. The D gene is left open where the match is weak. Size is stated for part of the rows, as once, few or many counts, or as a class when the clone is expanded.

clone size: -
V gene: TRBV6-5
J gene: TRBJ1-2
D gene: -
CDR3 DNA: TGTGCCAGCAGTTACTCTGGTGGAAACTATGGCTACACCTTC
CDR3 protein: CASSYSGGNYGYTF

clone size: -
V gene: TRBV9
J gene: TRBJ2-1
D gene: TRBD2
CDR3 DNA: TGTGCCAGCAGCGGGCATGACGGGGGGAGCTATGAGCAGTTCTTC
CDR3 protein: CASSGHDGGSYEQFF

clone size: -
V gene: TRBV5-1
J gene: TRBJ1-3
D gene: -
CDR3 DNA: TGCGCCAGCAGCCTGACGGGTTCTGGAAACACCATATATTTT
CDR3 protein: CASSLTGSGNTIYF

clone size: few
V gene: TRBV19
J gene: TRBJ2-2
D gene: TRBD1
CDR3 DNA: TGTGCCAGTACTACCGGGACAGTCAACACCGGGGAGCTGTTTTTT
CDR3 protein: CASTTGTVNTGELFF

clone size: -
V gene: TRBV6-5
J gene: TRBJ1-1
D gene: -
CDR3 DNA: TGTGCCAGCGGGCCCATGAACACTGAAGCTTTCTTT
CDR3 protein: CASGPMNTEAFF

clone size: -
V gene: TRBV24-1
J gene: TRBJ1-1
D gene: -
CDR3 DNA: TGTGCCACCAGTGATTCGACGAACACTGAAGCTTTCTTT
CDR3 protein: CATSDSTNTEAFF

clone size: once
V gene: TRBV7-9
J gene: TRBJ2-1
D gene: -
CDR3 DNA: TGTGCCAGCAGCTTACGGCCCGTTCTTTACAATGAGCAGTTCTTC
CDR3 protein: CASSLRPVLYNEQFF

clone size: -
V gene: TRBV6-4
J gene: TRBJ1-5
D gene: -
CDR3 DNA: TGTGCCAGGGGCTCGGGGGGAAGCAATCAGCCCCAGCATTTT
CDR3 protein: CARGSGGSNQPQHF

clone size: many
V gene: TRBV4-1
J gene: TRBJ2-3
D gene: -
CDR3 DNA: TGCGCCAGCAGCCAAGAACCAGGATCCTCCACAGATACGCAGTATTTT
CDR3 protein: CASSQEPGSSTDTQYF

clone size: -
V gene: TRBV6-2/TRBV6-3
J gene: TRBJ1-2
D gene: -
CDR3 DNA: TGTGCCAGCAGTTACGTCCTGCAGGGCGCATCTGGCTACACCTTC
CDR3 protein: CASSYVLQGASGYTF

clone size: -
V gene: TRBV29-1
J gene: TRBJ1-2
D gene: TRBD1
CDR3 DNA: TGCAGCGTTGAAGATGAAGGACAGGGCCCTTCCGACTATGGCTACACCTTC
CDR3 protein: CSVEDEGQGPSDYGYTF

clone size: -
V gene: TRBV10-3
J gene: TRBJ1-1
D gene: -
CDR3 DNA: TGTGCCATCAGGTGGGACCCTGGGAAGGCTGAAGCTTTCTTT
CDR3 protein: CAIRWDPGKAEAFF

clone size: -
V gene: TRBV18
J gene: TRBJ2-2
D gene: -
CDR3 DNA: TGTGCCAGCTTATTCAGTGGGAACACCGGGGAGCTGTTTTTT
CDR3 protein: CASLFSGNTGELFF

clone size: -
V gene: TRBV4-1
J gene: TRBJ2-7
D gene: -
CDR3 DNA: TGCGCCAGCAGCCCTCAGATTCGAGGGCTACTCCTGTACGAGCAGTACTTC
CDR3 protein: CASSPQIRGLLLYEQYF

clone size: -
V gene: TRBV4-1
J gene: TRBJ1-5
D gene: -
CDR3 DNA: TGCGCCAGCAGCCAAGATCTCAATCAGCCCCAGCATTTT
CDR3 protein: CASSQDLNQPQHF

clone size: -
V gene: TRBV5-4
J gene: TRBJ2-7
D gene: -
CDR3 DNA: TGTGCCAGCAGCCATCCGGGAACTTCCTACGAGCAGTACTTC
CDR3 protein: CASSHPGTSYEQYF

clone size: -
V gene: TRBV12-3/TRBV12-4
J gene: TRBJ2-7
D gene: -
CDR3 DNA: TGTGCCAGCAGCACCGGATACGAGCAGTACTTC
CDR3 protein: CASSTGYEQYF

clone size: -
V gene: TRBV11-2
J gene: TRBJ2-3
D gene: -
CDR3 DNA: TGTGCCAGCAGCGGAACCTGGGGAGATACGCAGTATTTT
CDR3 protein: CASSGTWGDTQYF

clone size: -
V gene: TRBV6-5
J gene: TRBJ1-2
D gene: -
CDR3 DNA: TGTGCCAGCACGGGGGGGGCAGGGTATGGCTACACCTTC
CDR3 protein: CASTGGAGYGYTF

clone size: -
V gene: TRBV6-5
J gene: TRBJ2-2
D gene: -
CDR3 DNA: TGTGCCAGCAGACGGGGAGCCGGGGAGCTGTTTTTT
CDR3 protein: CASRRGAGELFF

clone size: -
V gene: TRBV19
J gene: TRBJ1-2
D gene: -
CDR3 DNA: TGTGCCAGTACCATCCCCCCGGGTGGCTACACCTTC
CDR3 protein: CASTIPPGGYTF

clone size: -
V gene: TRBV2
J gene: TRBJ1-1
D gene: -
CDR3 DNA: TGTGCCAGCTCATACGCACTCCTGAACACTGAAGCTTTCTTT
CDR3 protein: CASSYALLNTEAFF

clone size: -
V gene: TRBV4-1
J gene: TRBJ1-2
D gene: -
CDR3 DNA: TGCGCCAGCAGCCAAGTTTCAGAAGCTAACTATGGCTACACCTTC
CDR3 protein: CASSQVSEANYGYTF

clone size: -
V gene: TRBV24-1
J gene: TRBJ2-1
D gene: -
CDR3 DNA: TGTGCCACCAGTGACTCCTCAGGGGAATCCTACAATGAGCAGTTCTTC
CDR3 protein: CATSDSSGESYNEQFF

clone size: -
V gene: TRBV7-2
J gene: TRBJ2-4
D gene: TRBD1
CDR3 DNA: TGTGCCAGCACCCAACGGACAGGGGGAGACATTCAGTACTTC
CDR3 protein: CASTQRTGGDIQYF